These 26 T cell receptor beta chains originate from one sample sequenced in a study of blood T cell repertoires in COVID-19. Sequenced by immunoSEQ multiplex PCR; TCRdb stores in-frame clones only, minus some. The sample contains around 300,000 clones, 86% of which appear only once. Sequenced sample: peripheral blood. The receptor source for this set is a woman under 40 with active or convalescent COVID-19.

The chain carries TRBV7-2 and TRBJ2-1, with 8 bases fitting TRBD1. V dropped 2 bases and J dropped 9; count of bases not matched to a gene: 3. The germline V gene encodes CDR1 SGHTA and CDR2 FQGNSA. The CDR3 consists of 13 residues. CDR3 DNA: TGTGCCAGCAGCTTATCAGGGGGCAGTGAGCAGTTCTTC. This codes for CASSLSGGSEQFF.

The chain recombines TRBV21-1 with TRBJ1-6; TRBD1, the D gene given by the table, was not confirmed from the DNA. TRBV21-1 is noted as a pseudogene. This CDR3 contains 13 residues. CDR3 coding DNA: TGTGCCAGCAGCAACGGACAGAAATTACCCCTCCACTTT. Amino acids: CASSNGQKLPLHF.

V usage is TRBV7-2 and J usage is TRBJ2-5; D is unclear. V was cut by 2 bases and J by 0 bases, with 19 bases left in between. This CDR3 region has 18 residues. Germline V gives CDR1 SGHTA, CDR2 FQGNSA. CDR3 loop: CASSLIGRLDSYQETQYF. The CDR3 bases are TGTGCCAGCAGCTTAATAGGAAGACTCGACTCGTACCAAGAGACCCAGTACTTC.

The V and J genes are TRBV19 and TRBJ1-1, with 11 bases aligning to TRBD1. This CDR3 is 16 amino acids long. Looked up from germline, CDR1 is LNHDA and CDR2 is SQIVND (reference sequence). V was clipped by 5 bases and J by 0 bases; unmatched bases: 5. This CDR3 reads CASSVRDRGLNTEAFF. The CDR3, as DNA: TGTGCCAGTAGTGTCCGGGACAGGGGGTTGAACACTGAAGCTTTCTTT.

This chain connects TRBV10-3 to TRBJ1-4, with a weak D call TRBD1 (5 bases). Deletions cut 3 bases from V and 5 bases from J, with 25 bases between. This CDR3 comprises 19 residues. Germline CDR1 ENHRY, CDR2 SYGVKD. The CDR3 nucleotides read TGTGCCATCAGTGATTGGGAGACTCTTCATGACAGCGGGAATGAAAAACTGTTTTTT. Protein: CAISDWETLHDSGNEKLFF.

The chain is built from TRBV4-1 and TRBJ2-3, with TRBD2 matching 8 bases. V lost 5 bases, J lost 1 base, and 5 bases stayed unmatched. This CDR3 is built from 15 residues. Germline CDR1 reads MGHRA; CDR2 reads YSYEKL. CDR3 in amino acids: CASSKGLGGTDTQYF. In DNA form, the CDR3 reads TGCGCCAGCAGCAAGGGACTAGGGGGCACAGATACGCAGTATTTT.

V and J are TRBV12-5 and TRBJ2-3; the match to TRBD2 covers 7 bases. The CDR3 loop spans 15 amino acids. CDR1 is LGHNT and CDR2 is FRNRAP in the germline V gene. J lost 6 bases, V lost 1 base, and 7 bases had no gene match. Here the CDR3 reads CASGLESGVWDTQYF. CDR3 sequence (DNA): TGTGCTAGTGGTTTGGAGAGCGGGGTTTGGGATACGCAGTATTTT.

V is TRBV7-2 and J is TRBJ1-1; tentative D call: TRBD1 (6 bases). Per germline, CDR1 SGHTA and CDR2 FQGNSA. The CDR3 totals 16 residues. V was clipped by 7 bases and J by 5 bases, with 23 bases between them. The DNA for the CDR3 is TGTGCCAGCATCCTAAAACCCAGGGGTCCTAATACTGAAGCTTTCTTT. Its protein product is CASILKPRGPNTEAFF.

The chain links TRBV29-1 to TRBJ2-7; TRBD2 matches 8 bases. V lost 4 bases, J lost 0 bases, and 8 bases stayed unmatched. The CDR3 is 15 residues long. The germline CDR1 and CDR2 sequences are SQVTM and ANQGSEA. CDR3 sequence: CSVVLAGGNSYEQYF. DNA of the CDR3: TGCAGCGTTGTATTGGCGGGGGGAAACTCCTACGAGCAGTACTTC.

This clone was picked up a small number of times. The chain joins TRBV5-1 to TRBJ1-3, with TRBD1 as a possible D gene (5 bases). Trimming pared 3 bases from V and 2 bases from J, leaving 15 bases between. The CDR3 covers 16 residues. Germline loops: CDR1 SGHRS, CDR2 YFSETQ. The CDR3 DNA reads as TGCGCCAGCAGCTCGGACCTCGGGGGTACTGGAAACACCATATATTTT. This encodes CASSSDLGGTGNTIYF.

The rearrangement joins TRBV28 to TRBJ1-5; 10 bases are a match to TRBD1. The V segment lost 6 bases and the J segment 9 bases; nucleotides outside the gene matches: 11. From germline, CDR1 is MDHEN and CDR2 SYDVKM. CDR3 length: 15 residues. CDR3 in DNA: TGTGCCAGCAGGGGACTGACAGGGGGCCCCGGGCCCCAGCATTTT. Translation gives CASRGLTGGPGPQHF.

The V call is TRBV5-6, the J call TRBJ2-5; 11 nucleotides align to TRBD1. With 3 bases clipped from V and 4 bases from J, the junction kept 14 bases outside the gene matches. The CDR3 extends over 18 amino acids. The V gene's germline CDR1 is SGHDT and CDR2 YYEEEE. The CDR3 DNA sequence: TGTGCCAGCAGCTCACTTCATCGTAGGACAGGGGGCGCAGAGACCCAGTACTTC. Its protein product is CASSSLHRRTGGAETQYF.

The CDR3 region has the DNA TGCAGTGCTAGTTTACTCTCCGGGACAGGGGTTGGGTACGAGCAGTACTTC. It is translated as CSASLLSGTGVGYEQYF. The rearrangement joins TRBV20-1 to TRBJ2-7; 10 bases are a match to TRBD1. Trimming cost V 3 bases and J 4 bases; bases outside gene matches: 15. The germline gives CDR1 DFQATT, CDR2 SNEGSKA (reference sequence). There are 17 residues in the CDR3.

The chain links TRBV29-1 to TRBJ1-1; D may be TRBD1 (5 bases). Germline-derived CDR1 and CDR2 are SQVTM and ANQGSEA. The CDR3 length is 16 residues. The V gene lost 3 bases and the J gene lost 0 bases, with 17 bases spanning the gap. DNA of the CDR3: TGCAGCGTTGATCTAGGAAGGGGCGGCATGAACACTGAAGCTTTCTTT. It codes for CSVDLGRGGMNTEAFF.

The chain carries TRBV15 and TRBJ2-7; D possibly corresponds to TRBD2 (5 bases). Germline V gene sequence: CDR1 LNHNV, CDR2 YYDKDF (reference sequence). The CDR3 loop spans 16 amino acids. The V end lost 3 bases, the J end lost 2 bases, and 17 bases lay between the germline ends. In DNA form, the CDR3 reads TGTGCCACCAGCAGGGACCCTCTTCCGGGGACCTACGAGCAGTACTTC. This gives the protein CATSRDPLPGTYEQYF.

The V gene is TRBV7-2, the J gene TRBJ2-7, with 7 bases fitting TRBD2. CDR3 length: 14 residues. Germline-derived CDR1 and CDR2 are SGHTA and FQGNSA. Losses at the gene ends were 7 bases for V and 1 base for J; bases not matched to a gene: 7. The CDR3 sequence: CASTTSGGSYEQYF. In DNA, the CDR3 is TGTGCCAGCACCACCTCGGGGGGATCCTACGAGCAGTACTTC.

This rearrangement joins TRBV9 to TRBJ2-5; 14 bases fit TRBD2. The junction had 12 bases not matched to a gene; V was cut back by 3 bases and J by 5 bases. The CDR3 length is 18 residues. Germline CDR1 and CDR2: SGDLS and YYNGEE. The CDR3 here is CASSGGLAGEPGGETQYF. In DNA form, the CDR3 reads TGTGCCAGCAGCGGGGGACTAGCGGGGGAACCCGGAGGGGAGACCCAGTACTTC. Full variable domain (missing parts from reference TRBV9 and TRBJ2-5): DSGVTQTPKHLITATGQRVTLRCSPRSGDLSVYWYQQSLDQGLQFLIQYYNGEERAKGNILERFSAQQFPDLHSELNLSSLELGDSALYFCASSGGLAGEPGGETQYFGPGTRLLVL.

The V call is TRBV6-4, the J call TRBJ1-1; perhaps TRBD1 as D (5 bases). The length of the CDR3 is 11 residues. Germline CDR1 MRHNA, CDR2 SNTAGT. The V gene lost 3 bases and the J gene lost 10 bases, with 9 bases spanning the gap. Here the CDR3 DNA reads TGTGCCAGCAGTGATAAGGGGCGAGCTTTCTTT. Encoded protein: CASSDKGRAFF.

V usage is TRBV27 and J usage is TRBJ2-1; D perhaps matches TRBD1 (6 bases). This CDR3 has 15 residues. V lost 4 bases to trimming and J lost 0 bases, with 10 bases between them. Per germline, CDR1 MNHEY and CDR2 SMNVEV (reference sequence). The CDR3 sequence: CASSYNRDSYNEQFF. The CDR3 DNA sequence: TGTGCCAGCAGTTACAACAGGGACTCCTACAATGAGCAGTTCTTC.

V is TRBV9 and J is TRBJ2-1, with 10 positions matching TRBD2. The germline V gene encodes CDR1 SGDLS and CDR2 YYNGEE. The V and J ends lost 2 bases and 4 bases, in that order; junction bases with no gene match: 3. The CDR3 totals 15 residues. Here the CDR3 DNA reads TGTGCCAGCAGCGTCGGACTAGCGGAATACAATGAGCAGTTCTTC. It yields the protein CASSVGLAEYNEQFF.

The chain links TRBV30 to TRBJ1-5, with D uncertain. Trimming removed 2 bases at V and 0 bases at J, with 11 bases between. Germline V gene lookup returns CDR1 GTSNPN and CDR2 SVGIG (reference sequence). The CDR3 has 15 amino acids. The CDR3 coding sequence is TGTGCCTGGAGTAAAGGACTGTATAGCAATCAGCCCCAGCATTTT. Its protein is CAWSKGLYSNQPQHF.

The gene calls are TRBV7-6 and TRBJ2-2; 8 bases are a match to TRBD2. The CDR3 extends over 15 amino acids. After removal of 3 bases from V and 5 bases from J, the junction contained 5 bases not matched to a gene. Germline V gene lookup returns CDR1 SGHVS and CDR2 FNYEAQ. The CDR3 DNA follows: TGTGCCAGCAGCTTGACAGCGGGGGAGACCGGGGAGCTGTTTTTT. Encoded protein: CASSLTAGETGELFF.

This sequence joins TRBV10-1 and TRBJ2-1, with no clear D. CDR3 length: 14 residues. Trimming shortened V by 3 bases and J by 0 bases, and 6 bases separated the two germline ends. Per germline, CDR1 WNHNN and CDR2 SYGVQD (reference sequence). The CDR3 here is CASSERGSYNEQFF. In nucleotides, the CDR3 is TGCGCCAGCAGTGAACGAGGCTCCTACAATGAGCAGTTCTTC.

The chain employs TRBV2 and TRBJ1-2, with TRBD1 matching over 11 bases. V dropped 8 bases and J dropped 9; count of bases not matched to a gene: 17. CDR1 and CDR2 (germline): SNHLY, FYNNEI. This CDR3 region has 16 residues. CDR3 residues: CASSVNRIGTGGSYTF. CDR3 in DNA: TGTGCCAGCTCAGTGAATCGTATTGGGACAGGGGGTAGCTACACCTTC. Full variable domain (remainder filled in from reference TRBV2 and TRBJ1-2): EPEVTQTPSHQVTQMGQEVILRCVPISNHLYFYWYRQILGQKVEFLVSFYNNEISEKSEIFDDQFSVERPDGSNFTLKIRSTKLEDSAMYFCASSVNRIGTGGSYTFGSGTRLTVV.

Of note for this clone: Additional DNA sequences in this sample encode the identical CDR3. J is TRBJ2-5 and V is TRBV9; TRBD2 might be the D (5 bases). The CDR3 length is 14 residues. V was trimmed by 0 bases and J by 2 bases, leaving 8 bases between them. CDR1 is SGDLS, CDR2 YYNGEE, per germline. In DNA form, the CDR3 reads TGTGCCAGCAGCGTAGGCGGGTTACAAGAGACCCAGTACTTC. Residues: CASSVGGLQETQYF.

This chain uses TRBV27 with TRBJ2-7; D perhaps matches TRBD1 (5 bases). The CDR3 loop spans 12 amino acids. The germline gives CDR1 MNHEY, CDR2 SMNVEV (reference sequence). V gave up 5 bases and J gave up 4 bases, with 9 bases separating them. The DNA for the CDR3 is TGTGCCAGCAGTGGGGCAGGGTACGAGCAGTACTTC. Protein product: CASSGAGYEQYF.